The sequence of this T cell receptor beta chain was determined in a study of blood T cell repertoires in COVID-19. Study information: Sample material is recorded as cDNA or gDNA derived from T cells, B-cell-depleted T cells, or PBMCs.

The CDR3 runs to 18 residues. V lost 4 bases, J lost 8 bases, and 16 bases stayed unmatched. The germline V gene encodes CDR1 LNHDA and CDR2 SQIVND (reference sequence). Per the original methods: Reference gene primer amplification yielded estimated nucleated cell counts. Profiled with immunoSEQ multiplex PCR; TCRdb holds only in-frame clones, not every one. V, J and clone size are those of that table, while D and trimming were read from the DNA. The profile shows about 21,000 clones, about 85% of them singletons. The sequence was collected from a human donor with active COVID-19. The donor label of this sample is uncertain. The chain links TRBV19 to TRBJ1-4, with 10 bases fitting TRBD1. Sequences were obtained from peripheral blood. Here the CDR3 reads CASSKRLTGTGVDEKLFF. The CDR3, as DNA: TGTGCCAGTAGTAAGAGGTTAACTGGGACAGGGGTAGACGAAAAACTGTTTTTT.